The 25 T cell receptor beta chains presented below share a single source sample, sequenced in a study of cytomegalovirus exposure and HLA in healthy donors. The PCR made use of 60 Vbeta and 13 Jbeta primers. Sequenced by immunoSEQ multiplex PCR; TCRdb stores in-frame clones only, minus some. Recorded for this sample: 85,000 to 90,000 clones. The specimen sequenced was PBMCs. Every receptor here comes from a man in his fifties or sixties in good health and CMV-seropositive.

CDR3 amino acids: CASSLQGYSNQPQHF. The CDR3, as DNA: TGTGCCAGCAGTCTTCAGGGGTATAGCAATCAGCCCCAGCATTTT. The gene calls are TRBV6-5 and TRBJ1-5, with a possible D match to TRBD1 (6 bases). Germline V gene lookup returns CDR1 MNHEY and CDR2 SVGAGI. The CDR3 is 15 amino acids. V dropped 5 bases and J dropped 0 bases, with 11 bases sitting between them.

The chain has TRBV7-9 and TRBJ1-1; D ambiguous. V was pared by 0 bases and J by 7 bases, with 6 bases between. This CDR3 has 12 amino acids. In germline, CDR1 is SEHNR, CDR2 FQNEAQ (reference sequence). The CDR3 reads CASSLATNEAFF. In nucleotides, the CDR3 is TGTGCCAGCAGCTTAGCAACAAATGAAGCTTTCTTT.

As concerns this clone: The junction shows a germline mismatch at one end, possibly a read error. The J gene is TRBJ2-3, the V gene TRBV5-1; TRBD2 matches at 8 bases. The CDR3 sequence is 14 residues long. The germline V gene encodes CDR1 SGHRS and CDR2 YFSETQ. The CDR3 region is CATSRTSRPDTQYF. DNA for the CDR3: TGCGCCACCAGCAGGACTAGCCGTCCAGATACGCAGTATTTT.

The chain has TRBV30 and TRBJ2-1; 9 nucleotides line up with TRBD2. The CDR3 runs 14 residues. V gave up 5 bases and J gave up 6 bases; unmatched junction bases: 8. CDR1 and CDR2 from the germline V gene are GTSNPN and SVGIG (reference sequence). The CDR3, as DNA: TGTGCCTGGGGAAGAGCGGGAGGTGCCAATGAGCAGTTCTTC. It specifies CAWGRAGGANEQFF.

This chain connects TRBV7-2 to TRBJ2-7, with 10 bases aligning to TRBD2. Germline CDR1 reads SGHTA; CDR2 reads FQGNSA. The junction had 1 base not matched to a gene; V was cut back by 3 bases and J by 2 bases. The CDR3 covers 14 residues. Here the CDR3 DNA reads TGTGCCAGCAGCTTCGGGACTAGCGCCTACGAGCAGTACTTC. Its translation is CASSFGTSAYEQYF.

The DNA for the CDR3 is TGTGCCAGCAGCCCTAGACCCGACCAAGAGACCCAGTACTTC. Residues: CASSPRPDQETQYF. The gene calls are TRBV5-4 and TRBJ2-5, with D hard to call. Trimming removed 4 bases at V and 0 bases at J, with 10 bases between. This CDR3 comprises 14 residues. Looked up from germline, CDR1 is SGHNT and CDR2 is YYREEE (reference sequence).

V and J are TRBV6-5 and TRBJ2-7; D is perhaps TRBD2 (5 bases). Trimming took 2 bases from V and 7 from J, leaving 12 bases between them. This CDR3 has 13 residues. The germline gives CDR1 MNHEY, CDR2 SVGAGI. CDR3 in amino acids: CASSYALTGEQYV. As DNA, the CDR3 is TGTGCCAGCAGTTACGCGCTAACGGGGGAGCAGTACGTC.

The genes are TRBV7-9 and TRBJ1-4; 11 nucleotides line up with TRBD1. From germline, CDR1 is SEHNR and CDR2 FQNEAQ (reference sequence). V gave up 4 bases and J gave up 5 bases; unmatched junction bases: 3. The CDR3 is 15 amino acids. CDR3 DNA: TGTGCCAGCAGCTCCGGACAGGGGGCGAATGAAAAACTGTTTTTT. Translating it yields CASSSGQGANEKLFF.

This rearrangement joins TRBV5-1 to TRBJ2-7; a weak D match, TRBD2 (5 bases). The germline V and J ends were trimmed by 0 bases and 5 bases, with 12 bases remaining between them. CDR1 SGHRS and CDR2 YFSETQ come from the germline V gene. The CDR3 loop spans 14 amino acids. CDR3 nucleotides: TGCGCCAGCAGCTTGGGGGGAGACGTCAACGAGCAGTACTTC. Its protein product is CASSLGGDVNEQYF. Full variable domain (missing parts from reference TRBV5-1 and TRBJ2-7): KAGVTQTPRYLIKTRGQQVTLSCSPISGHRSVSWYQQTPGQGLQFLFEYFSETQRNKGNFPGRFSGRQFSNSRSEMNVSTLELGDSALYLCASSLGGDVNEQYFGPGTRLTVT.

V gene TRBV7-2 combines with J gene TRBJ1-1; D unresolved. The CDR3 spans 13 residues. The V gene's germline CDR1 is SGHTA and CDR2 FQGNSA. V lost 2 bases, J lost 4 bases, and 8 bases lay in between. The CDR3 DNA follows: TGTGCCAGCAGCTTAAAGGGAGTCACTGAAGCTTTCTTT. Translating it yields CASSLKGVTEAFF.

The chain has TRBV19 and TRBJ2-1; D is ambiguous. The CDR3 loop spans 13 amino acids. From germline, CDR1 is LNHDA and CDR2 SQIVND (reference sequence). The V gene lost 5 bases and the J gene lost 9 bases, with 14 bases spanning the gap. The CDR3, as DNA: TGTGCCAGTAGTTCAGAACTCGGCGGTGAGCAGTTCTTC. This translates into CASSSELGGEQFF.

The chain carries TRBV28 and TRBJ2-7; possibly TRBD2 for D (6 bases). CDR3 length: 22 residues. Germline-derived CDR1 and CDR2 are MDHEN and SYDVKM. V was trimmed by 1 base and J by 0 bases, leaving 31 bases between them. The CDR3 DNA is TGTGCCAGCAGTTTATTCGGCCGTAGGCGGGAAGCGGCCTGGAGTGGCTCCTACGAGCAGTACTTC. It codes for CASSLFGRRREAAWSGSYEQYF. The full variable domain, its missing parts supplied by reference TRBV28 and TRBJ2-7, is DVKVTQSSRYLVKRTGEKVFLECVQDMDHENMFWYRQDPGLGLRLIYFSYDVKMKEKGDIPEGYSVSREKKERFSLILESASTNQTSMYLCASSLFGRRREAAWSGSYEQYFGPGTRLTVT.

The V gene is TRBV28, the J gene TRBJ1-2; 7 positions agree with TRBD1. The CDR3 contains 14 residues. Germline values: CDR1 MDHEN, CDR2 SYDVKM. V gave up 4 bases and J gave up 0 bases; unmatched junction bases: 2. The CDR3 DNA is TGTGCCAGCAGTTCGGGACAGACTAACTATGGCTACACCTTC. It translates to CASSSGQTNYGYTF.

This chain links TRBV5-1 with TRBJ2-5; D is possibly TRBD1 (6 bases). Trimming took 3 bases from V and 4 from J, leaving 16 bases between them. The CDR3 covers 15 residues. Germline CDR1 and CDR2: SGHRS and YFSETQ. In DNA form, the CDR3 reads TGCGCCAGCAGCTGGCAGGGGTCCGAAGGAGAGACCCAGTACTTC. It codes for CASSWQGSEGETQYF. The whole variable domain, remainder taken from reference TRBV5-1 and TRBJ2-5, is KAGVTQTPRYLIKTRGQQVTLSCSPISGHRSVSWYQQTPGQGLQFLFEYFSETQRNKGNFPGRFSGRQFSNSRSEMNVSTLELGDSALYLCASSWQGSEGETQYFGPGTRLLVL.

In DNA, the CDR3 is TGCGCCAGCAGCCAAGGGACACTCGGGAGCAATCAGCCCCAGCATTTT. It specifies CASSQGTLGSNQPQHF. The rearrangement joins TRBV4-1 to TRBJ1-5, with D possibly matching TRBD1 (5 bases). The germline V gene has CDR1 MGHRA and CDR2 YSYEKL. The CDR3 is made up of 16 amino acids. The V gene lost 1 base and the J gene lost 1 base, with 11 bases spanning the gap.

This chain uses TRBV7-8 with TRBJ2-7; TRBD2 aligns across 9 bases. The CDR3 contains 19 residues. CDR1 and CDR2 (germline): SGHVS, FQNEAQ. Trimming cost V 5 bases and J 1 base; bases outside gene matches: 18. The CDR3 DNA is TGTGCCAGCAGCACTAGCGCACTAGCGGGTGGTCGGCGATCCTACGAGCAGTACTTC. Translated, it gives CASSTSALAGGRRSYEQYF.

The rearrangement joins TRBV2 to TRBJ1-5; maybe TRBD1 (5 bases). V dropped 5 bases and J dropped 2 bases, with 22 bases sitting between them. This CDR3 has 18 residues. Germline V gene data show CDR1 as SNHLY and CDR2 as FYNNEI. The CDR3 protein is CASSFSTGKGIGNQPQHF. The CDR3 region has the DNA TGTGCCAGCAGTTTCTCAACAGGAAAGGGTATTGGCAATCAGCCCCAGCATTTT.

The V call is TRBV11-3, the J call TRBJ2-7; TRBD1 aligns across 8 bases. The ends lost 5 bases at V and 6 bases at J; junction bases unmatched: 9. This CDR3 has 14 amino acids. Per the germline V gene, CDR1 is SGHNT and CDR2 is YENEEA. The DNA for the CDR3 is TGTGCCAGCAGCACCAGACAGGGGAGTTCCGAGCAGTACTTC. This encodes CASSTRQGSSEQYF.

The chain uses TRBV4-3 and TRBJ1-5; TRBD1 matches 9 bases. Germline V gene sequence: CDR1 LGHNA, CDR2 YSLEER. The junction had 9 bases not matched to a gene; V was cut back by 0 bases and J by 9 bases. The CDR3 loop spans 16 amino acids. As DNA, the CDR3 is TGCGCCAGCAGCCAAGATTCGGGACAGGGTAGACGGCCCCAGCATTTT. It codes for CASSQDSGQGRRPQHF.

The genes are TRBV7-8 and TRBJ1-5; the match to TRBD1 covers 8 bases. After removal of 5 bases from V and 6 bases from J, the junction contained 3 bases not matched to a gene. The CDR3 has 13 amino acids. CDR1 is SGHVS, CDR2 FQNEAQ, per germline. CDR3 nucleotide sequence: TGTGCCAGCAGCCCGACAGGGGCTCAGCCCCAGCATTTT. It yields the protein CASSPTGAQPQHF.

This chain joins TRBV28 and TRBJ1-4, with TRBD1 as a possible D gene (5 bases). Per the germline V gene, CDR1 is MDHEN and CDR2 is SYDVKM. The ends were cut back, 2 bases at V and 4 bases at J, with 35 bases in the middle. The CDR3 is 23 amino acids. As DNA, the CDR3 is TGTGCCAGCAGTTTAGGCTCTGTGGTCTTGCGCCCCAGCGGGGCGGACGTTAATGAAAAACTGTTTTTT. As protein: CASSLGSVVLRPSGADVNEKLFF.

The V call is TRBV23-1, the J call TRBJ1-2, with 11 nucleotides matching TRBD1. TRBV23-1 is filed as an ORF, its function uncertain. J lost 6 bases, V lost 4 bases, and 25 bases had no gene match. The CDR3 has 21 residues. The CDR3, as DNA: TGCGCCAGCAGTCCTGGACAGGGGGCTAAGGAGTATCACTTCAAAAGGAATGGCTACACCTTC. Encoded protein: CASSPGQGAKEYHFKRNGYTF.

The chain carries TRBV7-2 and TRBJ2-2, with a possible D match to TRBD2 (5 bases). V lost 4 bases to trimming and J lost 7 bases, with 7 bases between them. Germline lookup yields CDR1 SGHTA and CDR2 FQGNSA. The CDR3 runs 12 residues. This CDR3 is CASSYTSGELFF. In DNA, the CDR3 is TGTGCCAGCAGCTATACTAGCGGGGAGCTGTTTTTT. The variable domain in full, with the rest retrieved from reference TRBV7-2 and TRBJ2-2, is GAGVSQSPSNKVTEKGKDVELRCDPISGHTALYWYRQSLGQGLEFLIYFQGNSAPDKSGLPSDRFSAERTGGSVSTLTIQRTQQEDSAVYLCASSYTSGELFFGEGSRLTVL.

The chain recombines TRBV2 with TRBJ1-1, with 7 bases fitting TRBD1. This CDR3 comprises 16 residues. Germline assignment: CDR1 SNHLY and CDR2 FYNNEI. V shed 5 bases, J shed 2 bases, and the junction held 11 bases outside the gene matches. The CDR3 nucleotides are TGTGCCAGCAGTTTACGACAGGGAAGCGGAAACACTGAAGCTTTCTTT. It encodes CASSLRQGSGNTEAFF.

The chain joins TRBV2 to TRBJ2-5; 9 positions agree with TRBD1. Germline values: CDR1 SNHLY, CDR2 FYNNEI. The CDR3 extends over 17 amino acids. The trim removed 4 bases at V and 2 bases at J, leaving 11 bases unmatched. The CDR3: CASSGGVGQGPQETQYF. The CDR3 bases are TGTGCCAGCAGTGGAGGGGTTGGACAGGGGCCTCAAGAGACCCAGTACTTC.